This entry features one T cell receptor (beta chain) sequence. Its binding antigen is unknown. Base qualities are not recorded, but no much larger clone differs from it by a single base. These data are taken from a study of blood T cell repertoires in COVID-19 (dated by TCRdb to the early 2020s). The study in broad terms: Collaborator samples came from the United States, Italy and Spain and covered acute and convalescent phases of COVID-19. The prospective study material was composed of cDNA or gDNA derived from T cells, B-cell-depleted T cells, or PBMCs. Deeply sampled blood TCRbeta repertoires from subjects exposed to, actively infected with, or recovered from COVID-19 were included in the dataset. The repertoires were released in a freely available public database intended as a resource for research on the immune response to SARS-CoV-2. The samples were drawn from the first 160 participants of the ongoing ImmuneRACE study and from 950 to 1,500 subjects provided by 6 global collaborators. The sample metadata nearly always contained a de-identified subject ID, COVID-19 status, age in years and sex. Where available, HLA class I and class II types were taken from metadata supplied by the sample provider and were not determined by assay-based typing.

Whole blood was collected in K2EDTA tubes by collaborating institutions according to the institutions' own protocols. For TCRbeta analysis, collaborators shipped samples in one of three forms: frozen whole blood, isolated PBMCs, or DNA extracted from either of those sample types. The CDR3 covers 15 residues, taking in both the cysteine and the phenylalanine. Only CDR3 DNA remains: 45 bases, in frame from the first base. TCRbeta CDR3 regions were amplified from genomic DNA using the immunoSEQ Assay, a bias-controlled multiplex PCR. The original methods were these. The number of nucleated cells in each sample was estimated by amplification of reference gene primers within the assay. Sequence reads were collapsed and filtered to measure the absolute abundance of every unique TCRbeta CDR3 rearrangement. Productive Simpson clonality was computed per sample as the square root of Simpson's diversity index over productive rearrangements. TCRdb retrieved this table from immuneACCESS and kept in-frame rearrangements only. Not all clones are present; in checked studies, unresolved V genes account for under half, and no reason is known for the remainder. V, J and clone size are taken as reported in that table, and D and trimming were inferred from the DNA itself. The sample profile shows about 200,000 clones; about 82% of them were found once. The ten largest clones add up to under 11% of the sample.

General study outcomes and caveats: The amount of clinical and demographic metadata varied by source and participant and was provided uncurated.

The origin of this receptor is an elderly woman with acute or convalescent COVID-19. The chain joins TRBV21-1 to TRBJ2-6; the table calls TRBD1, which could not be checked here. TRBV21-1 is listed as a pseudogene. Sequencing was performed on peripheral blood. The CDR3 protein: CASSKAGTGNPVLTF. The DNA sequence is given as TGTGCCAGCAGCAAAGCTGGGACAGGGAACCCCGTCCTGACTTTC.